This T cell receptor (beta chain) was sequenced during a study of cytomegalovirus exposure and HLA in healthy donors. Study observations and caveats: Cytomegalovirus association was assigned to about 150 TCR beta chains. Among the CMV-associated chains, three were confirmed in vitro as specific for CMV antigens. Reportedly, a later analysis found an Asian-associated ancestry cluster had fewer N-insertions than the roughly 700-donor mean. As immune exposure information, only CMV serostatus was available.

The PCR had 60 Vbeta and 13 Jbeta primers. Data came from immunoSEQ multiplex PCR; TCRdb stores just in-frame clones and leaves some out. The sample lists around 180,000 clones, 80% occurring once. Unmatched junction bases numbered 11, after V lost 4 bases and J lost 4 bases. The CDR3 contains 17 residues. The V gene's germline CDR1 is SGHNT and CDR2 YENEEA. Points on this clone: Its specificity is not known.

The V gene is TRBV11-3, the J gene TRBJ2-1, with 9 bases that match TRBD2. Sequencing input: PBMCs. This sequence was found in a man aged 25-45 years in good health and CMV-seropositive. CDR3 protein: CASSYPFSGGMYNEQFF. CDR3 DNA: TGTGCCAGCAGCTACCCGTTTAGCGGGGGCATGTACAATGAGCAGTTCTTC.